These 5 T cell receptor beta chains came from one sample sequenced in a study of T-cell reconstitution after alpha-beta-depleted transplantation in children. It was with unique molecular identifiers that the TCRbeta library was prepared. TCRdb passed the PCR reads through MiXCR, listing each CDR3 protein once. Of around 450,000 distinct CDR3 sequences in the sample, 15% to 20% were seen once. This material consisted of PBMCs, mostly from graft donor cells, taken 360 days after TCRalphabeta/CD19-depleted stem cell transplant. The receptors stem from a boy under two years old who had a stem cell transplant for Wiskott-Aldrich syndrome, so the T cells may come from the graft donor.

Only a few counts were recorded for this clonotype. The rearrangement links TRBV5-4 to TRBJ2-3; D is unresolved. The V end lost 1 base, the J end lost 2 bases, and 11 bases lay between the germline ends. The CDR3 sequence is 15 residues long. Germline assignment: CDR1 SGHNT and CDR2 YYREEE (reference sequence). The CDR3 DNA sequence: TGTGCCAGCAGCTTGTGGCCACGTTTCACAGATACGCAGTATTTT. This translates into CASSLWPRFTDTQYF.

The chain uses TRBV24-1 and TRBJ2-1; TRBD1 might be the D (5 bases). The germline V gene has CDR1 KGHDR and CDR2 SFDVKD. The CDR3 runs 16 residues. Trimming stripped 7 bases from V and 3 bases from J, with 18 bases between. As DNA, the CDR3 is TGTGCCACCAGCCCCGGCCGACAGAGACGCTACAATGAGCAGTTCTTC. Translated: CATSPGRQRRYNEQFF.

This clonotype turned up a few times. V and J are TRBV28 and TRBJ2-7; the match to TRBD1 covers 7 bases. Germline CDR1 and CDR2: MDHEN and SYDVKM. Germline trimming cut 3 bases from V and 2 bases from J; bases unmatched to any gene: 13. This CDR3 region has 17 residues. The CDR3 region is CASSLSRGKGTAYEQYF. The CDR3 region has the DNA TGTGCCAGCAGTTTGAGCAGGGGTAAAGGGACAGCCTACGAGCAGTACTTC.

The chain is built from TRBV12-3 or TRBV12-4 and TRBJ2-1; D is undetermined. The germline V and J ends were trimmed by 2 bases and 0 bases, with 11 bases remaining between them. The CDR3 length is 16 residues. As DNA, the CDR3 is TGTGCCAGCAGTTTATCTGAACAGAGCTCCTACAATGAGCAGTTCTTC. It translates to CASSLSEQSSYNEQFF.

The J gene is TRBJ2-1, the V gene TRBV5-1, with 9 positions matching TRBD2. CDR1 SGHRS and CDR2 YFSETQ come from the germline V gene. V shed 5 bases and J 0 bases; nucleotides not matched to a gene: 6. The CDR3 spans 16 residues. CDR3 amino acids: CASSPGSGSSYNEQFF. The CDR3 nucleotides read TGCGCCAGCAGTCCTGGTAGCGGGAGCTCCTACAATGAGCAGTTCTTC. Using reference TRBV5-1 and TRBJ2-1 for the parts outside the CDR3, the full variable domain is KAGVTQTPRYLIKTRGQQVTLSCSPISGHRSVSWYQQTPGQGLQFLFEYFSETQRNKGNFPGRFSGRQFSNSRSEMNVSTLELGDSALYLCASSPGSGSSYNEQFFGPGTRLTVL.